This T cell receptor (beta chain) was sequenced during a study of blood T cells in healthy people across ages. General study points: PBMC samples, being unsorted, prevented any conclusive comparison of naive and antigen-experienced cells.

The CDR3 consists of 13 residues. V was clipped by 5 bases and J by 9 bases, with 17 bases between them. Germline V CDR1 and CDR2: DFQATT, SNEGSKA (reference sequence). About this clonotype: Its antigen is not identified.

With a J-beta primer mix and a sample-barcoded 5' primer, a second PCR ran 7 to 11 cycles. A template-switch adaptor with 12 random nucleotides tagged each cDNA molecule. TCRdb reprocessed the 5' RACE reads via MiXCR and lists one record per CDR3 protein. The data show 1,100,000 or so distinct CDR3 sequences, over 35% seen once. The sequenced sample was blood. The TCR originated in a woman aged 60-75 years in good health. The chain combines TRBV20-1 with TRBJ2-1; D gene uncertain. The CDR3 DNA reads TGCAGTGCTCTGGCTCCTCCTCGGAGTGAGCAGTTCTTC. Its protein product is CSALAPPRSEQFF.